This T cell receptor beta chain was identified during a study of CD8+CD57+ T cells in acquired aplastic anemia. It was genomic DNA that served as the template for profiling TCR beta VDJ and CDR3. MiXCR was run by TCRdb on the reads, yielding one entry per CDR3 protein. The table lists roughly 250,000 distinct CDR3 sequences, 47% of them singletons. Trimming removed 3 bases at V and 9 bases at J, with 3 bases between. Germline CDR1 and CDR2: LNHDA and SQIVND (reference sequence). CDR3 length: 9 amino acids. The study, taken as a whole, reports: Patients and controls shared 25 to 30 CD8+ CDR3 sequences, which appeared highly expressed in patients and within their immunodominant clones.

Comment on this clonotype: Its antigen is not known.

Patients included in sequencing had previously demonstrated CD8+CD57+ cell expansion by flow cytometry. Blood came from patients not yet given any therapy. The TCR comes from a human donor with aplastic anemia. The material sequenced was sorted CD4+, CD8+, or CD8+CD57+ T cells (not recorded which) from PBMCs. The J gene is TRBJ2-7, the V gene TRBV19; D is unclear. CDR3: CASSIGQYF. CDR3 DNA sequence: TGTGCCAGTAGTATCGGGCAGTACTTC. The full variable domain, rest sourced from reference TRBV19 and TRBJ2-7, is DGGITQSPKYLFRKEGQNVTLSCEQNLNHDAMYWYRQDPGQGLRLIYYSQIVNDFQKGDIAEGYSVSREKKESFPLTVTSAQKNPTAFYLCASSIGQYFGPGTRLTVT.